These 15 T cell receptor beta chains were sequenced from one sample in a study of blood T cells in healthy people across ages. The authors ran a second PCR of about 6 to 11 cycles using a sample-barcoded 5' primer and a J-beta primer mix. Using its own MiXCR run on the 5' RACE reads, TCRdb lists one record per CDR3 protein. Among 1.5 million or so distinct CDR3 sequences listed, around 42% were seen once. Sequenced material: blood. The receptors were sampled from a woman in her late teens or twenties in good health.

J is TRBJ2-3 and V is TRBV29-1; D gene uncertain. Deletions cut 6 bases from V and 1 base from J, with 17 bases between. The CDR3 covers 15 residues. Germline-derived CDR1 and CDR2 are SQVTM and ANQGSEA. The CDR3 nucleotides are TGCAGCGTGCCGGGTGCGGCAGGCGGCACAGATACGCAGTATTTT. Protein product: CSVPGAAGGTDTQYF.

This clonotype has just a few counts. This chain uses TRBV30 with TRBJ2-4, with a weak D call TRBD2 (5 bases). The DNA end lines up better with TRBJ2-5; the J call may be wrong. CDR1 and CDR2 from the germline V gene are GTSNPN and SVGIG (reference sequence). The CDR3 is 12 residues long. CDR3 DNA sequence: TGTGCCTGGAGGAGGGTAGCGGAGACCCAGTACTTC. Translated: CAWRRVAETQYF.

The CDR3 loop reads CASSYPRTSGDTQYF. The CDR3 DNA is TGTGCCAGCAGTTACCCTCGGACCTCCGGGGACACCCAGTACTTC. The J gene is TRBJ2-7, the V gene TRBV6-6; D might be TRBD1 (6 bases). CDR1 and CDR2 (germline): MNHNY, SVGAGI (reference sequence). The CDR3 sequence is 15 residues long. The V end lost 2 bases, the J end lost 10 bases, and 21 bases lay between the germline ends.

In regard to this clonotype: The junction shows a germline mismatch at one end, possibly a read error. The rearrangement joins TRBV27 to TRBJ2-3; D may be TRBD1 (6 bases). This CDR3 spans 15 amino acids. The V gene's germline CDR1 is MNHEY and CDR2 SMNVEV (reference sequence). For the CDR3, the DNA is TGTGCCAGCAGCCCCTGGGGGCTTCCGTCAGATACGCTGTATTTT. This codes for CASSPWGLPSDTLYF.

The chain combines TRBV6-2 or TRBV6-3 with TRBJ2-7; 8 bases line up with TRBD2. CDR3 size: 16 residues. J gave up 7 bases and V 0 bases, and 11 bases lay outside the gene matches. Germline V gene sequence: CDR1 MNHEY, CDR2 SVGEGT. The chain's CDR3 is CASSYSTASGHREQYF. CDR3 bases: TGTGCCAGCAGTTACTCGACGGCTAGCGGGCACCGGGAGCAGTACTTC.

The chain recombines TRBV12-3 or TRBV12-4 with TRBJ1-1, with TRBD1 as a possible D gene (6 bases). This CDR3 contains 13 residues. V dropped 5 bases and J dropped 10 bases, with 17 bases sitting between them. CDR3 coding DNA: TGTGCCAGCAGTCGGAGGGGGGACGCTGGAGCTTTCTTT. Translating gives CASSRRGDAGAFF.

V and J are TRBV30 and TRBJ2-7, with a tentative D call TRBD1 (5 bases). Trimming left V 1 base short and J 5 bases short, with 12 bases between. The CDR3 runs to 13 residues. Germline assignment: CDR1 GTSNPN and CDR2 SVGIG (reference sequence). CDR3: CAWSEQVSNEQYF. CDR3 DNA: TGTGCCTGGAGTGAACAGGTATCGAACGAGCAGTACTTC.

The chain links TRBV7-2 to TRBJ1-5; no clear D. Germline V gives CDR1 SGHTA, CDR2 FQGNSA. The CDR3 has 15 amino acids. V was trimmed by 6 bases and J by 5 bases, leaving 17 bases between them. The CDR3 sequence: CASRAGSTLYQPQHF. For the CDR3, the DNA is TGTGCCAGCAGGGCCGGTAGCACCCTCTATCAGCCCCAGCATTTT.

This clonotype has more than one count but fewer than ten. The rearrangement links TRBV2 to TRBJ2-1; 10 bases line up with TRBD2. The V gene's germline CDR1 is SNHLY and CDR2 FYNNEI. The CDR3 runs to 16 residues. The J segment lost 1 base and the V segment lost 5 bases, leaving 5 bases of the junction unmatched. The CDR3 DNA is TGTGCCAGCAGTCGACTAGCGGGCCGGTCCTACAATGAGCAGTTCTTC. Encoded protein: CASSRLAGRSYNEQFF.

This clonotype was seen only a few times. CDR3 bases: TGCGCCAGCAGCTTCGGGACCCTAGCGTACGAGCAGTACTTC. Translating it yields CASSFGTLAYEQYF. V is TRBV5-1 and J is TRBJ2-7; weak D call: TRBD2 (6 bases). Germline V gene lookup returns CDR1 SGHRS and CDR2 YFSETQ. The CDR3 has 14 residues. V dropped 2 bases and J dropped 4 bases, with 13 bases sitting between them.

The DNA for the CDR3 is TGTGCCAGCTCCGGGGAGACGAGCGACGGCTACACCTTC. This translates into CASSGETSDGYTF. This chain connects TRBV11-3 to TRBJ1-2; no firm D call. Germline V gives CDR1 SGHNT, CDR2 YENEEA. Trimming cost V 8 bases and J 8 bases, with 18 bases left between them. This CDR3 region has 13 residues.

The chain is built from TRBV28 and TRBJ2-7, with D hard to call. V lost 3 bases, J lost 2 bases, and 11 bases lay in between. The germline V gene has CDR1 MDHEN and CDR2 SYDVKM. This CDR3 has 14 amino acids. The CDR3: CASSFSGPPYEQYF. For the CDR3, the DNA is TGTGCCAGCAGTTTTTCGGGCCCCCCCTACGAGCAGTACTTC.

This clonotype has only a few counts. The chain employs TRBV5-1 and TRBJ2-3; 7 nucleotides line up with TRBD2. Germline V gene lookup returns CDR1 SGHRS and CDR2 YFSETQ. Trimming at V came to 2 bases and at J to 2 bases, leaving 8 bases not matched to a gene. There are 16 residues in the CDR3. The CDR3 sequence is CASSFVASGITDTQYF. CDR3 sequence (DNA): TGCGCCAGCAGCTTTGTAGCTAGCGGAATCACAGATACGCAGTATTTT.

The chain employs TRBV4-2 and TRBJ2-6; 11 bases align to TRBD1. V lost 0 bases, J lost 0 bases, and 4 bases stayed unmatched. The germline gives CDR1 LGHNA, CDR2 YNFKEQ. The CDR3 has 19 amino acids. The CDR3 DNA reads TGTGCCAGCAGCCAAGATGAGGGGACAGGGGGCTCTGGGGCCAACGTCCTGACTTTC. Its translation: CASSQDEGTGGSGANVLTF.

The V call is TRBV15, the J call TRBJ2-3; 9 bases agree with TRBD2. The J segment lost 2 bases and the V segment lost 0 bases, leaving 3 bases of the junction unmatched. Germline loops: CDR1 LNHNV, CDR2 YYDKDF (reference sequence). The CDR3 sequence is 16 residues long. The CDR3 reads CATSRELAGATDTQYF. The CDR3 nucleotides read TGTGCCACCAGCAGAGAATTAGCGGGAGCCACAGATACGCAGTATTTT. The whole variable domain, remainder taken from reference TRBV15 and TRBJ2-3, is DAMVIQNPRYQVTQFGKPVTLSCSQTLNHNVMYWYQQKSSQAPKLLFHYYDKDFNNEADTPDNFQSRRPNTSFCFLDIRSPGLGDTAMYLCATSRELAGATDTQYFGPGTRLTVL.